This T cell receptor (beta chain) was identified in a study of blood T cell repertoires in COVID-19. Study context: Samples representing acute and convalescent COVID-19 were sourced from the United States, Italy and Spain. The cDNA or gDNA used as material had been derived from T cells, B-cell-depleted T cells, or PBMCs.

The CDR3 is 11 amino acids. Germline CDR1 ENHRY, CDR2 SYGVKD. Trimming stripped 5 bases from V and 2 bases from J, with 4 bases between. In the original processing: Amplification of reference gene primers provided the estimated nucleated cell counts. Only in-frame clones appear in the TCRdb table, and some are missing; sequencing was by immunoSEQ multiplex PCR. V, J and clone size reflect that table, while D and trimming were determined from the DNA. The repertoire has about 75,000 clones, 70% to 80% of them found once; the top ten carry about 5%. Sequenced: peripheral blood. V and J are TRBV10-3 and TRBJ2-7; D unclear. The receptor was derived from a woman of 80 years or more with active or convalescent COVID-19. The CDR3 region is CAISNTYEQYF. In nucleotides, the CDR3 is TGTGCCATCAGTAATACCTACGAGCAGTACTTC.